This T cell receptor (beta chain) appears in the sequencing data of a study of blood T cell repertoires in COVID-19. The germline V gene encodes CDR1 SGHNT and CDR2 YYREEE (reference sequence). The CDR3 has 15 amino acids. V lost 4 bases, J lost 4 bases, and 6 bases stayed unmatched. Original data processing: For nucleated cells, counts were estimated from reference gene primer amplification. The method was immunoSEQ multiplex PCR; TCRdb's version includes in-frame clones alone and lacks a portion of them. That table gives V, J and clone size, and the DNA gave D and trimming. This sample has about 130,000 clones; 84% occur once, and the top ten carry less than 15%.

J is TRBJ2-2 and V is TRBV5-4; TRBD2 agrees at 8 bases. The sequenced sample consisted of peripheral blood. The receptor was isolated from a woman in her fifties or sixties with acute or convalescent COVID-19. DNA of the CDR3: TGTGCCAGCAGCCATGACGGGGGGGGCACCGGGGAGCTGTTTTTT. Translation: CASSHDGGGTGELFF.